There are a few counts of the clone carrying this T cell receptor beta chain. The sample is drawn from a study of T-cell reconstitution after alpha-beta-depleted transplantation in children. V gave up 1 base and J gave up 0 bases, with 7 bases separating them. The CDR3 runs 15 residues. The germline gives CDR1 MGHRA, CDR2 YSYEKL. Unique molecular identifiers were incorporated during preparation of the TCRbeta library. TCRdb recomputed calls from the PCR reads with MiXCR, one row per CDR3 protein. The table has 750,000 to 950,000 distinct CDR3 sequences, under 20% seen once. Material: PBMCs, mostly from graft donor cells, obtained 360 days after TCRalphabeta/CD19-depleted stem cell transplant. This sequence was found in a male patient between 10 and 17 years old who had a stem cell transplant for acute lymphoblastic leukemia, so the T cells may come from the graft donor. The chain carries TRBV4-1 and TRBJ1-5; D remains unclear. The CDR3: CASSQVAYSNQPQHF. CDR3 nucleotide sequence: TGCGCCAGCAGCCAAGTAGCTTATAGCAATCAGCCCCAGCATTTT.